This T cell receptor (beta chain) was profiled in a study of Graves' ophthalmopathy and Graves' hyperthyroidism. As for the study in general: Absence of ophthalmopathy within 18 months of follow-up defined stable hyperthyroidism. General observations from the study: Between ophthalmopathy and stable hyperthyroidism, a 13-signature model drew a separation with 87.88% sensitivity and roughly 80% specificity. The authors also found most expanded thyroid clonotypes above 0.001 frequency in blood.

Losses at the gene ends were 4 bases for V and 6 bases for J; bases not matched to a gene: 6. The CDR3 is 14 residues long. Germline V lookup: CDR1 DFQATT, CDR2 SNEGSKA (reference sequence). This clonotype was picked up many times. Its matching antigen is unknown. The sequenced template was RNA, covering the TCR beta CDR3 region. RT-PCR with HTBI primers came first, then second-round multiplex PCR. TCRdb reprocessed the multiplex PCR reads via MiXCR and lists one record per CDR3 protein. The table has 500,000 to 600,000 distinct CDR3 sequences, under 45% seen once. The authors diagnosed from clinical symptoms, serum thyroxine, TRAb, thyroid ultrasound and orbital computed tomography.

This receptor was taken from an adult man with Graves' hyperthyroidism. The chain joins TRBV20-1 to TRBJ2-7; 13 nucleotides match TRBD2. Material: peripheral blood or thyroid tissue (not recorded which). The CDR3 protein is CSAKLAGGGIEQYF. DNA of the CDR3: TGCAGTGCTAAACTAGCGGGAGGGGGCATCGAGCAGTACTTC.